Presented here are 22 T cell receptor beta chains from one specimen sequenced in a study of OX40 agonist ivuxolimab in advanced cancers. Here immunoSEQ multiplex PCR was the method, and the copy in TCRdb shows in-frame clones only, minus some. The sample consists of over 45,000 clones, over 80% of them appearing once. This specimen was CD4+ or CD8+ T cells sorted from blood, taken in a trial of the OX40 agonist ivuxolimab. These receptors all come from an adult with an advanced solid tumor such as melanoma, head and neck, liver or kidney cancer.

J is TRBJ1-1 and V is TRBV29-1, with D unresolved. The CDR3 is 13 amino acids. Trimming took off 5 bases at V and 1 base at J, with 11 bases between the two ends. Germline CDR1 SQVTM, CDR2 ANQGSEA. The CDR3 sequence: CSVYTVQNTEAFF. The CDR3 DNA is TGCAGCGTTTACACCGTTCAGAACACTGAAGCTTTCTTT.

The chain is built from TRBV11-2 and TRBJ2-1; D possibly corresponds to TRBD1 (6 bases). V lost 2 bases, J lost 4 bases, and 12 bases lay in between. The CDR3 is 15 amino acids. Looked up from germline, CDR1 is SGHAT and CDR2 is FQNNGV. Here the CDR3 reads CASSLQQGIYNEQFF. CDR3 nucleotide sequence: TGTGCCAGCAGCTTACAACAGGGCATTTACAATGAGCAGTTCTTC.

The chain's CDR3 is CASSLLPGQGTNTGELFF. CDR3 coding DNA: TGTGCCAGCAGCTTATTGCCCGGACAGGGGACGAACACCGGGGAGCTGTTTTTT. This chain links TRBV7-2 with TRBJ2-2; 9 nucleotides match TRBD1. The CDR3 covers 18 residues. Germline V gene lookup returns CDR1 SGHTA and CDR2 FQGNSA. V lost 2 bases to trimming and J lost 0 bases; unmatched junction nucleotides: 7.

This chain uses TRBV5-4 with TRBJ2-4; D is possibly TRBD1 (6 bases). The CDR3 length is 15 residues. Germline V gene sequence: CDR1 SGHNT, CDR2 YYREEE (reference sequence). Trimming pared 3 bases from V and 6 bases from J, leaving 16 bases between. The CDR3 region is CASSSPGVAPNIQYF. The CDR3 coding sequence is TGTGCCAGCAGCTCCCCAGGGGTAGCTCCAAACATTCAGTACTTC.

V and J are TRBV5-6 and TRBJ1-6, with a possible D match to TRBD1 (6 bases). V dropped 4 bases and J dropped 9 bases, with 20 bases sitting between them. Germline V CDR1 and CDR2: SGHDT, YYEEEE. The CDR3 length is 16 residues. In DNA, the CDR3 is TGTGCCAGCAGCCCTAGGGCAGGGGCCCTGGCTTCACCCCTCCACTTT. Translated: CASSPRAGALASPLHF. The full variable domain, with the rest looked up from reference TRBV5-6 and TRBJ1-6, is DAGVTQSPTHLIKTRGQQVTLRCSPKSGHDTVSWYQQALGQGPQFIFQYYEEEERQRGNFPDRFSGHQFPNYSSELNVNALLLGDSALYLCASSPRAGALASPLHFGNGTRLTVT.

This clone has just a few counts. The J gene is TRBJ2-1, the V gene TRBV19; D is unresolved. Trimming stripped 5 bases from V and 3 bases from J, with 11 bases between. This CDR3 has 14 residues. Looked up from germline, CDR1 is LNHDA and CDR2 is SQIVND (reference sequence). The CDR3 reads CASSLNVGYNEQFF. The CDR3 coding sequence is TGTGCCAGTAGTCTGAACGTCGGCTACAATGAGCAGTTCTTC.

The chain carries TRBV7-2 and TRBJ1-5, with D tentatively TRBD1 (5 bases). This CDR3 is built from 15 residues. The V end was cut by 5 bases, the J end by 6 bases, with 17 bases between. Germline assignment: CDR1 SGHTA and CDR2 FQGNSA. Written as DNA, the CDR3 is TGTGCCAGCAGCCCCCCGGGTAGGGGAGGTCAGCCCCAGCATTTT. This gives the protein CASSPPGRGGQPQHF.

V usage is TRBV7-9 and J usage is TRBJ2-5; 7 bases map to TRBD1. The CDR3 runs 12 residues. Trimming removed 10 bases from V and 2 bases from J; junction bases left unmatched: 4. Germline-derived CDR1 and CDR2 are SEHNR and FQNEAQ (reference sequence). Here the CDR3 reads CATDRAQETQYF. The CDR3, as DNA: TGTGCCACCGACAGGGCTCAAGAGACCCAGTACTTC.

The rearrangement uses TRBV19 and TRBJ1-6, with a possible D match to TRBD1 (5 bases). Germline lookup yields CDR1 LNHDA and CDR2 SQIVND (reference sequence). V gave up 1 base and J gave up 4 bases, with 8 bases separating them. The CDR3 has 15 residues. The CDR3 DNA reads as TGTGCCAGTAGTATAGCAGGGAATTATAATTCACCCCTCCACTTT. Encoded protein: CASSIAGNYNSPLHF.

V and J are TRBV6-4 and TRBJ1-2; D is uncertain. The germline V gene has CDR1 MRHNA and CDR2 SNTAGT. Trimming took 2 bases from V and 4 from J, leaving 5 bases between them. CDR3 length: 12 amino acids. CDR3 bases: TGTGCCAGCAGTGACCCGGGCTATGGCTACACCTTC. It yields the protein CASSDPGYGYTF.

This clone appeared a few times. This sequence joins TRBV10-2 and TRBJ1-2; the D gene is possibly TRBD1 (5 bases). Germline CDR1 reads WSHSY; CDR2 reads SAAADI. The CDR3 has 12 residues. V gave up 4 bases and J gave up 4 bases, with 7 bases separating them. This CDR3 is CASSAGAYGYTF. For the CDR3, the DNA is TGCGCCAGCAGTGCTGGGGCCTATGGCTACACCTTC.

The J gene is TRBJ2-1, the V gene TRBV2, with D possibly called TRBD1 or TRBD2 (5 bases each). The germline gives CDR1 SNHLY, CDR2 FYNNEI. With 6 bases removed from V and 7 bases from J, the gap between germline ends came to 19 bases. CDR3 length: 15 residues. CDR3 amino acids: CASRLGPLVGNEQFF. The CDR3 coding sequence is TGTGCCAGCAGGCTGGGACCACTCGTTGGGAATGAGCAGTTCTTC.

The chain recombines TRBV27 with TRBJ2-2; the D gene could be TRBD1 or TRBD2 (5 bases each). The CDR3 runs 15 residues. CDR1 MNHEY and CDR2 SMNVEV come from the germline V gene (reference sequence). V dropped 5 bases and J dropped 8 bases, with 18 bases sitting between them. As DNA, the CDR3 is TGTGCCAGCAGTCGGGGCCAGGGAAAGGATGGGGAGCTGTTTTTT. Amino acids: CASSRGQGKDGELFF.

The genes are TRBV11-3 and TRBJ2-7, with TRBD2 identical over 7 bases. Trimming took 0 bases from V and 4 from J; bases not matched to a gene: 9. Looked up from germline, CDR1 is SGHNT and CDR2 is YENEEA. CDR3 length equals 16 residues. The CDR3 is CASSLDSGGGVYEQYF. The CDR3 DNA sequence: TGTGCCAGCAGCTTAGACTCGGGGGGAGGCGTTTACGAGCAGTACTTC.

The chain is built from TRBV11-3 and TRBJ2-1, with D possibly matching TRBD1 (5 bases). The CDR3 has 12 amino acids. Germline assignment: CDR1 SGHNT and CDR2 YENEEA. Trimming removed 4 bases from V and 7 bases from J, with 8 bases in between. Here the CDR3 reads CASSSRVNEQFF. CDR3 nucleotides: TGTGCCAGCAGCTCCAGGGTGAATGAGCAGTTCTTC.

V usage is TRBV5-1 and J usage is TRBJ2-3; TRBD2 aligns across 7 bases. V lost 6 bases to trimming and J lost 3 bases; unmatched junction nucleotides: 10. CDR1 and CDR2 from the germline V gene are SGHRS and YFSETQ. The length of the CDR3 is 15 residues. As DNA, the CDR3 is TGCGCCAGCACCTCAACGGGAGGCGTAACAGATACGCAGTATTTT. Its translation is CASTSTGGVTDTQYF.

The chain recombines TRBV29-1 with TRBJ2-2; perhaps TRBD2 as D (5 bases). With 2 bases removed from V and 6 bases from J, the gap between germline ends came to 19 bases. Germline values: CDR1 SQVTM, CDR2 ANQGSEA. The CDR3 runs to 16 residues. The CDR3 coding sequence is TGCAGCGTTGAAAGGCGCTCGGGGTACCGGTCCGGGGAGCTGTTTTTT. Its translation: CSVERRSGYRSGELFF.

This sequence joins TRBV27 and TRBJ2-7; D is ambiguous. With 3 bases removed from V and 3 bases from J, the gap between germline ends came to 27 bases. The CDR3 spans 19 residues. CDR1 is MNHEY and CDR2 is SMNVEV in the germline V gene (reference sequence). CDR3: CASSLLGSPLRRIDYEQYF. CDR3 nucleotides: TGTGCCAGCAGTTTGTTAGGTTCTCCTTTGCGGCGAATAGACTACGAGCAGTACTTC.

The chain couples TRBV9 to TRBJ2-7; 8 bases align to TRBD1. Germline trimming cut 3 bases from V and 5 bases from J; bases unmatched to any gene: 7. Looked up from germline, CDR1 is SGDLS and CDR2 is YYNGEE. The CDR3 is 14 residues long. CDR3 loop: CASSAGQGSHEQYF. In nucleotides, the CDR3 is TGTGCCAGCAGCGCCGGACAGGGTAGCCACGAGCAGTACTTC.

V usage is TRBV5-6 and J usage is TRBJ1-1; D unresolved. V lost 4 bases to trimming and J lost 1 base, with 14 bases between them. Germline lookup yields CDR1 SGHDT and CDR2 YYEEEE. The CDR3 sequence is 15 residues long. This chain's CDR3 is CASSPLGRENTEAFF. The CDR3 DNA sequence: TGTGCCAGCAGCCCTCTAGGTAGGGAGAACACTGAAGCTTTCTTT.

The V gene is TRBV4-2, the J gene TRBJ2-1, with TRBD2 identical over 9 bases. The CDR3 runs to 17 residues. Germline lookup yields CDR1 LGHNA and CDR2 YNFKEQ. J was trimmed by 0 bases and V by 3 bases; bases with no gene match: 6. CDR3 protein: CASSHRLAASSYNEQFF. DNA of the CDR3: TGTGCCAGCAGCCATCGACTAGCGGCTAGCTCCTACAATGAGCAGTTCTTC.

The chain joins TRBV19 to TRBJ2-1, with 9 positions matching TRBD2. The CDR3 extends over 17 amino acids. J gave up 2 bases and V 5 bases, and 10 bases lay outside the gene matches. Germline CDR1 reads LNHDA; CDR2 reads SQIVND (reference sequence). In nucleotides, the CDR3 is TGTGCCAGTAGTGACCTTAGCGGGAGTGGTCCCTACAATGAGCAGTTCTTC. It yields the protein CASSDLSGSGPYNEQFF.